A selection of T cell receptor beta chains follows, all from one sample in a study of response to subunit inactivated influenza vaccine. TCRdb recomputed calls from the RT-PCR reads with MiXCR, one row per CDR3 protein. This sample has about 650,000 distinct CDR3 sequences; around 15% occur once, and the top ten carry 7.6%. The sample was PBMCs from blood, taken 14 to 15 days before vaccination. The receptor source for this set is a man aged 45 to 65 who received an inactivated influenza vaccine. The CDR3 runs from the conserved cysteine through the conserved F or W.

CDR3 protein	CDR3 length	V gene
CASSTSGIYNEQFF	14	TRBV12-3/TRBV12-4
CASSRSRTLGRETQYF	16	TRBV18
CASSLAENVLTF	12	TRBV5-1
CASSADVAEQYF	12	TRBV7-9
CASRKLGTVTYEQYF	15	TRBV5-1
CASRRQGARTGELFF	15	TRBV2
CAMEGSGRALDTQYF	15	TRBV10-3
CASSPYLLTSGANVLTF	17	TRBV2
CASSPGHPGNSPLHF	15	TRBV4-3
CASSQEQGSYNEQFF	15	TRBV4-2
CSAKAPSGGTDTQYF	15	TRBV20-1
CASSLAGNSGANVLTF	16	TRBV7-2
CASSLGRGLIQETQYF	16	TRBV5-1
CASSHAGGEYEQYF	14	TRBV7-2
CSLLHAGSGGYTF	13	TRBV20-1
CASSLPGRAGANVLTF	16	TRBV5-1
CAKPPGQNYEQYF	13	TRBV6-9
CASSPGDRFETQYF	14	TRBV18
CSASGGLAGGPDTQYF	16	TRBV20-1
CASSPSAYEQYF	12	TRBV28
CASSLTSGYGTEAFF	15	TRBV7-9
CASGGGQSFYEQYF	14	TRBV12-3/TRBV12-4
CASSPVNTDTQYF	13	TRBV18
CSARVTGSSYEQYF	14	TRBV20-1
CASSPWRGYEQYF	13	TRBV6-5